This T cell receptor beta chain was documented in a study of blood T cell repertoires in COVID-19. Study-level information: From the United States, Italy and Spain came samples of acute and convalescent COVID-19.

V trimming: 2 bases; J trimming: 0 bases; junction bases outside the gene matches: 14. Germline V gene data show CDR1 as SNHLY and CDR2 as FYNNEI. There are 22 residues in the CDR3. Methods used by the authors: For nucleated cells, counts were estimated from reference gene primer amplification. Only in-frame clones appear in the TCRdb table, and some are missing; sequencing was by immunoSEQ multiplex PCR. V and J calls and clone size are as listed in that table; D and trimming were resolved from the DNA. Of 30,000 to 40,000 clones listed, about nine tenths are singletons. The specimen was peripheral blood. The TCR comes from a man aged 55 to 70 with acute or convalescent COVID-19. The rearrangement joins TRBV2 to TRBJ2-4; 15 bases map to TRBD2. CDR3 amino acids: CASSEIRTSGRAAYSAKNIQYF. The CDR3 DNA reads TGTGCCAGCAGTGAAATAAGGACTAGCGGGAGGGCCGCTTACTCAGCCAAAAACATTCAGTACTTC.